This T cell receptor beta chain comes out of a study of cytomegalovirus exposure and HLA in healthy donors. Whole-study findings and limits: It was reportedly the case that the classifier diagnosed cytomegalovirus status with high specificity and sensitivity. Rarity marked most TCR sequences, yet some public TCRs occurred in many donors.

Clones were sequenced by immunoSEQ multiplex PCR, and TCRdb holds only the in-frame ones, with some missing. The table has some 98,000 clones, roughly 84% seen once. To note about this clone: Its antigen is unknown.

The J segment lost 3 bases and the V segment lost 1 base, leaving 7 bases of the junction unmatched. Germline-derived CDR1 and CDR2 are SGHVS and FQNEAQ. There are 16 residues in the CDR3. This clonotype was sampled from a man in his late teens or twenties in good health and CMV-seropositive. The genes are TRBV7-8 and TRBJ2-7, with 9 bases identical to TRBD2. The source material was PBMCs. The CDR3 bases are TGTGCCAGCAGCTTAGTTGGCGGGAGGGCCTACTACGAGCAGTACTTC. Its translation: CASSLVGGRAYYEQYF. The full variable domain, in which reference TRBV7-8 and TRBJ2-7 provide the parts outside the CDR3, is GAGVSQSPRYKVAKRGQDVALRCDPISGHVSLFWYQQALGQGPEFLTYFQNEAQLDKSGLPSDRFFAERPEGSVSTLKIQRTQQEDSAVYLCASSLVGGRAYYEQYFGPGTRLTVT.